This T cell receptor beta chain is drawn from a study of chemoradiotherapy in HPV16-positive cancers (dated by TCRdb to about 2022). In terms of the full investigation: Candidate HPV-specific T-cell clones and common TCR motifs were defined through functional T-cell assays on cells from a couple of HPV16-positive patients. Whether T-cell immunity against the HPV oncoproteins E6 and E7 changes during chemoradiotherapy and whether survival is affected by this immunity were examined in the study. The candidate HPV-specific TCRs and motifs were subsequently tracked in TCR repertoires obtained from 65 to 95 patients with HPV-related cancers.

A remark on this clone: The target of this receptor is not known. The sample holds no much larger clone one base away, and base qualities are not on file.

Because repertoires were sampled repeatedly during chemoradiotherapy, clonal expansion in the tumor microenvironment could be followed. CDR1 is given as SGHVS and CDR2 as FNYEAQ, both from the germline V gene. The CDR3 has 14 amino acids, counting the end cysteine and phenylalanine. Only CDR3 DNA is held: 42 bases, read in frame from base 1. Between the V and J ends, shortened by 1 base and 3 bases respectively, the junction contains 6 bases. Library preparation was by the immunoSEQ multiplex PCR assay. Held by TCRdb, this immuneACCESS table contains in-frame sequences only and omits some clones. Under half of the omission traces to an unresolved V gene where checked; the cause of the rest is unknown. The sample includes about 10,000 clones, with approximately 79% observed a single time. Around 10% of the sample goes to the ten largest clones. General findings and caveats noted by the study authors: The functional definition of HPV-specific T cells was derived from only a couple of HPV16-positive patients, and the survival association was reported for HPV16-positive patients. In HPV16-positive patients, expansion of HPV-responsive T cells during chemoradiotherapy was found to be associated with improved recurrence-free survival. Expansion of candidate HPV-specific clones and E7-related TCR motifs was observed in the tumor microenvironment during treatment, whereas no such expansion was observed for non-HPV-specific T cells.

The TCR comes from a human donor with HPV-associated anogenital cancer. Recombination joined TRBV7-6 with TRBJ2-2, with the D gene not clear enough to name. The sample was taken from a patient who underwent chemoradiotherapy. CDR3 sequence: CASSLDGDTGELFF. In nucleotide form, the sequence is TGTGCCAGCAGCTTAGATGGGGACACCGGGGAGCTGTTTTTT.